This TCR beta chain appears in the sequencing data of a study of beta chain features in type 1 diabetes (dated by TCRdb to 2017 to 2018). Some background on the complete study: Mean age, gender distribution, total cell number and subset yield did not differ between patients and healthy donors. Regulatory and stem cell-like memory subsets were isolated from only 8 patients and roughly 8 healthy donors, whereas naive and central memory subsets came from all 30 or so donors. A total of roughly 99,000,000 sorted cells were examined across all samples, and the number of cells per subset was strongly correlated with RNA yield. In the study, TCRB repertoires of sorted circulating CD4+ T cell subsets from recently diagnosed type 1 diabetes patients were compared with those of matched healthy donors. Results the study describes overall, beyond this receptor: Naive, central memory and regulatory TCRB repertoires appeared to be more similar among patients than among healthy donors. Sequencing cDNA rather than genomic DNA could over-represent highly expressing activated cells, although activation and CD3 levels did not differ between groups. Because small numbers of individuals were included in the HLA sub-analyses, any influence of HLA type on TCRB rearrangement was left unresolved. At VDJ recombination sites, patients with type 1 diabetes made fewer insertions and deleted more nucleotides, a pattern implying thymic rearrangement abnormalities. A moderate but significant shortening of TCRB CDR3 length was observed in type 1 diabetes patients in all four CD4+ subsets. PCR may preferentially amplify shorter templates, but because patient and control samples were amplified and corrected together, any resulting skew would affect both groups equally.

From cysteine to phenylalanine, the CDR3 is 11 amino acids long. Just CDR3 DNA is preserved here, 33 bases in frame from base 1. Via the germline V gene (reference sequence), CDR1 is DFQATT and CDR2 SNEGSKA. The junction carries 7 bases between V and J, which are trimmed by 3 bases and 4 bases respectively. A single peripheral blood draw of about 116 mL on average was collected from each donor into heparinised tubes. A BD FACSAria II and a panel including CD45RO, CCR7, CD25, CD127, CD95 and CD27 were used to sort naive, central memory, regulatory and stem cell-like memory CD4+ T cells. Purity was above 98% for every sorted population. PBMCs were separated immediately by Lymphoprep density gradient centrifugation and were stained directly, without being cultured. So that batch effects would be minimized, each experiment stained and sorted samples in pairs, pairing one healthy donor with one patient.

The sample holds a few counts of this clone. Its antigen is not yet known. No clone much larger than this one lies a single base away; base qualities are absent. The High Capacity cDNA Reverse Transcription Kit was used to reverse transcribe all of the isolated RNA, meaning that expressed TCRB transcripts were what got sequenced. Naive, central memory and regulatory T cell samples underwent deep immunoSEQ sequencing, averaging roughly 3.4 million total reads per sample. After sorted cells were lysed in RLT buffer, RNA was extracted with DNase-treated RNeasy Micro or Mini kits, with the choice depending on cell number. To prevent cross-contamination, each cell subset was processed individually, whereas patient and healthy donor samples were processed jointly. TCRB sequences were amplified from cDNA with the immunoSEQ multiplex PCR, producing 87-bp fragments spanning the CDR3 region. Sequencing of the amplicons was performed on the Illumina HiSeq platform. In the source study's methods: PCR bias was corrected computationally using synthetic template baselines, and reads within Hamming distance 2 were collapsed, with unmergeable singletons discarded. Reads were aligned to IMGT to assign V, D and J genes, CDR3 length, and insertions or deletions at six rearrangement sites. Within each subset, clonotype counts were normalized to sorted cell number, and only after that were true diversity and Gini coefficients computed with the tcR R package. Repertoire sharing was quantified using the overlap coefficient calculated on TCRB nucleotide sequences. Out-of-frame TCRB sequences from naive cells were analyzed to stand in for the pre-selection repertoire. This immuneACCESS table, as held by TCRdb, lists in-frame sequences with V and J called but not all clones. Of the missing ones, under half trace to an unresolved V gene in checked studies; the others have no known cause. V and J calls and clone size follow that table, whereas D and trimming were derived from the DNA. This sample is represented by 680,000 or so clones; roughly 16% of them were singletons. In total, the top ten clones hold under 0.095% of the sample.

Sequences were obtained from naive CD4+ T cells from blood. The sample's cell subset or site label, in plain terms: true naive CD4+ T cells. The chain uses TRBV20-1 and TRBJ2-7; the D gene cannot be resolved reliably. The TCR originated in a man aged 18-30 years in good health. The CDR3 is CSASGYYEQYF. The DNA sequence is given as TGCAGTGCTAGTGGGTATTACGAGCAGTACTTC.